The 30 T cell receptor beta chains below all came from one sample that was sequenced in a study of blood T cell repertoires in COVID-19. Sequencing used immunoSEQ multiplex PCR; TCRdb keeps in-frame clones, though not all of them. The table shows 110,000 to 150,000 clones, with about three quarters occurring only once. The sequencing sample was made of peripheral blood. The receptors here all came from a woman in her sixties with acute or convalescent COVID-19.

CDR3 residues: CASSSLRNTGELFF. As DNA, the CDR3 is TGTGCCAGCAGCTCCCTGCGGAACACCGGGGAGCTGTTTTTT. The chain carries TRBV7-2 and TRBJ2-2; D call uncertain. V lost 4 bases and J lost 1, with 7 bases in between. The CDR3 runs 14 residues. Germline assignment: CDR1 SGHTA and CDR2 FQGNSA.

This clone was seen a handful of times. V is TRBV19 and J is TRBJ1-5, with a weak D call TRBD1 (5 bases). Germline CDR1 is LNHDA and CDR2 is SQIVND (reference sequence). Trimming took off 4 bases at V and 1 base at J, with 14 bases between the two ends. The CDR3 sequence is 16 residues long. CDR3 bases: TGTGCCAGTAGTACACCAACAGGAGGGAGCAATCAGCCCCAGCATTTT. It specifies CASSTPTGGSNQPQHF.

V is TRBV5-1 and J is TRBJ2-7, with 8 bases matching TRBD2. This CDR3 comprises 16 residues. V was clipped by 0 bases and J by 0 bases; unmatched bases: 5. Germline CDR1 and CDR2: SGHRS and YFSETQ. The CDR3 DNA follows: TGCGCCAGCAGCTTGGGCGTAGCGGGACCCTCCTACGAGCAGTACTTC. Translation gives CASSLGVAGPSYEQYF.

This chain connects TRBV13 to TRBJ2-1; 7 nucleotides align to TRBD2. The CDR3 spans 16 residues. The V gene end was trimmed by 5 bases and the J gene end by 3 bases; junction bases not matched to a gene: 10. The germline V gene encodes CDR1 PRHDT and CDR2 FYEKMQ (reference sequence). As DNA, the CDR3 is TGTGCCAGCAGCCCTCGAGTGGGGGGGTACTACAATGAGCAGTTCTTC. Translating it yields CASSPRVGGYYNEQFF.

This clone occurred once. The chain has TRBV29-1 and TRBJ2-7; 9 bases align to TRBD1. From germline, CDR1 is SQVTM and CDR2 ANQGSEA. The CDR3 is made up of 15 amino acids. J gave up 0 bases and V 2 bases, and 5 bases lay outside the gene matches. The CDR3 loop reads CSVERSTGGSYEQYF. In DNA form, the CDR3 reads TGCAGCGTTGAACGGTCGACAGGGGGCTCCTACGAGCAGTACTTC.

In this sample, this clone turned up a few times. This chain uses TRBV10-3 with TRBJ2-1, with 10 bases identical to TRBD2. The trim removed 3 bases at V and 9 bases at J, leaving 8 bases unmatched. The CDR3 contains 15 residues. The germline CDR1 and CDR2 sequences are ENHRY and SYGVKD. CDR3 bases: TGTGCCATCAGTGAAACCAGCGGGAGGGCCACTGAGCAGTTCTTC. Translation: CAISETSGRATEQFF.

The J gene is TRBJ1-6, the V gene TRBV9; 7 bases line up with TRBD1. Germline-derived CDR1 and CDR2 are SGDLS and YYNGEE. V was clipped by 4 bases and J by 3 bases; unmatched bases: 7. The CDR3 is made up of 16 amino acids. The CDR3: CASSQDRLDYNSPLHF. The CDR3 nucleotides are TGTGCCAGCAGCCAGGACAGGTTGGACTATAATTCACCCCTCCACTTT.

Notes on this clone: This specimen includes other DNA sequences encoding the same CDR3. V usage is TRBV28 and J usage is TRBJ2-1, with D possibly TRBD2 on 6 matching bases. Trimming cost V 5 bases and J 4 bases, with 12 bases left between them. Germline loops: CDR1 MDHEN, CDR2 SYDVKM. This CDR3 has 14 amino acids. CDR3 in DNA: TGTGCCAGCAGTCTCATTAGCGGATACAATGAGCAGTTCTTC. It encodes CASSLISGYNEQFF.

This rearrangement joins TRBV4-2 to TRBJ2-1, with 15 bases that match TRBD2. The CDR3 contains 17 residues. V lost 4 bases to trimming and J lost 2 bases; unmatched junction nucleotides: 3. Germline assignment: CDR1 LGHNA and CDR2 YNFKEQ. The CDR3 reads CASSLGLAGGTYNEQFF. The CDR3, as DNA: TGTGCCAGCAGCCTGGGACTAGCGGGAGGCACCTACAATGAGCAGTTCTTC.

This clone is a singleton in its sample. V gene TRBV5-6 combines with J gene TRBJ2-2; 13 nucleotides agree with TRBD2. The CDR3 contains 18 residues. V lost 2 bases to trimming and J lost 2 bases; unmatched junction nucleotides: 6. CDR1 is SGHDT and CDR2 is YYEEEE in the germline V gene. The CDR3 reads CASSLARLAGGNTGELFF. CDR3 DNA sequence: TGTGCCAGCAGCTTAGCACGACTAGCGGGAGGCAACACCGGGGAGCTGTTTTTT. The variable domain in full, completed from reference TRBV5-6 and TRBJ2-2, reads DAGVTQSPTHLIKTRGQQVTLRCSPKSGHDTVSWYQQALGQGPQFIFQYYEEEERQRGNFPDRFSGHQFPNYSSELNVNALLLGDSALYLCASSLARLAGGNTGELFFGEGSRLTVL.

This sequence joins TRBV6-6 and TRBJ2-1; D might be TRBD1 (6 bases). The ends were cut back, 4 bases at V and 4 bases at J, with 17 bases in the middle. The CDR3 consists of 16 residues. Germline V gene sequence: CDR1 MNHNY, CDR2 SVGAGI (reference sequence). CDR3: CASSSWDTPNYNEQFF. The CDR3, as DNA: TGTGCCAGCAGTTCTTGGGACACCCCGAATTACAATGAGCAGTTCTTC.

This chain joins TRBV5-1 and TRBJ2-7; 10 bases align to TRBD2. This CDR3 is built from 16 residues. Germline V gives CDR1 SGHRS, CDR2 YFSETQ. Trimming cost V 1 base and J 1 base; bases outside gene matches: 5. The CDR3 is CASSLSSGRVSYEQYF. Here the CDR3 DNA reads TGCGCCAGCAGCTTGTCCAGCGGGAGGGTTTCCTACGAGCAGTACTTC.

This chain links TRBV5-1 with TRBJ2-7, with TRBD1 matching over 11 bases. This CDR3 is built from 16 residues. Germline trimming cut 3 bases from V and 0 bases from J; bases unmatched to any gene: 5. Germline V gives CDR1 SGHRS, CDR2 YFSETQ. DNA for the CDR3: TGCGCCAGCAGCTCCGGGACAGGGGGGAGCTCCTACGAGCAGTACTTC. Protein: CASSSGTGGSSYEQYF.

This clone turned up a few times. This chain connects TRBV3-1 (or the pseudogene TRBV3-2) to TRBJ2-7; perhaps TRBD2 as D (5 bases). V was trimmed by 4 bases and J by 4 bases, leaving 23 bases between them. CDR3 size: 17 residues. CDR1 is LGHDT, CDR2 YNNKEL, per germline (reference sequence). The CDR3 DNA follows: TGTGCCAGCAGCCCCTTCACCATAGGGAGAGAGGAATACGAGCAGTACTTC. It is translated as CASSPFTIGREEYEQYF.

This clone came up once. This sequence joins TRBV14 and TRBJ2-7; unclear D gene. This CDR3 comprises 15 residues. In germline, CDR1 is SGHDN, CDR2 FVKESK. Trimming cost V 4 bases and J 0 bases, with 13 bases left between them. The CDR3 reads CASSPGSFPSYEQYF. The CDR3 DNA sequence: TGTGCCAGCAGCCCCGGGTCTTTTCCCTCCTACGAGCAGTACTTC.

The V gene is TRBV7-2, the J gene TRBJ2-3; TRBD1 matches 8 bases. CDR1 is SGHTA, CDR2 FQGNSA, per germline. The junction had 8 bases not matched to a gene; V was cut back by 10 bases and J by 5 bases. The CDR3 consists of 13 residues. The CDR3: CATNRGARDTQYF. The CDR3 DNA reads TGTGCCACCAACAGGGGGGCACGAGATACGCAGTATTTT.

CDR3 nucleotides: TGTGCCAGCAGCTATTATGGCAGGGGCGATCAGCCCCAGCATTTT. This encodes CASSYYGRGDQPQHF. The chain is built from TRBV28 and TRBJ1-5, with TRBD1 as a possible D gene (6 bases). The CDR3 contains 15 residues. Trimming took 6 bases from V and 5 from J, leaving 17 bases between them. From germline, CDR1 is MDHEN and CDR2 SYDVKM.

This clone was recorded once. V and J are TRBV5-4 and TRBJ2-5; D ambiguous. The V end lost 1 base, the J end lost 1 base, and 11 bases lay between the germline ends. This CDR3 region has 15 residues. Germline CDR1 is SGHNT and CDR2 is YYREEE (reference sequence). The CDR3 DNA is TGTGCCAGCAGCTTGAGGTCGCGGCTCCAAGAGACCCAGTACTTC. Protein: CASSLRSRLQETQYF.

This chain connects TRBV18 to TRBJ2-2; TRBD1 matches at 7 bases. The germline gives CDR1 KGHSH, CDR2 LQKENI. The trim removed 0 bases at V and 6 bases at J, leaving 4 bases unmatched. The CDR3 has 15 amino acids. CDR3 in amino acids: CASSPPRQGSGELFF. As DNA, the CDR3 is TGTGCCAGCTCACCACCCAGACAGGGCTCCGGGGAGCTGTTTTTT. Combining the CDR3 with reference TRBV18 and TRBJ2-2 gives the whole variable domain NAGVMQNPRHLVRRRGQEARLRCSPMKGHSHVYWYRQLPEEGLKFMVYLQKENIIDESGMPKERFSAEFPKEGPSILRIQQVVRGDSAAYFCASSPPRQGSGELFFGEGSRLTVL.

The J gene is TRBJ2-1, the V gene TRBV5-4; TRBD1 is a possible D gene (6 bases). The V end was cut by 3 bases, the J end by 5 bases, with 18 bases between. Germline CDR1 reads SGHNT; CDR2 reads YYREEE (reference sequence). This CDR3 has 16 amino acids. CDR3 sequence reads: CASSSMASTGHNEQFF. As DNA, the CDR3 is TGTGCCAGCAGCTCGATGGCTTCGACAGGTCACAATGAGCAGTTCTTC.

The V and J genes are TRBV28 and TRBJ2-4; tentatively, D is TRBD2 (6 bases). Germline assignment: CDR1 MDHEN and CDR2 SYDVKM. The CDR3 is 14 residues long. V was trimmed by 6 bases and J by 9 bases, leaving 18 bases between them. The DNA for the CDR3 is TGTGCCAGCAGCGAGGAGGAACTGGGGGGCATTCAGTACTTC. Protein product: CASSEEELGGIQYF. Supplemented by reference TRBV28 and TRBJ2-4, the full variable domain reads DVKVTQSSRYLVKRTGEKVFLECVQDMDHENMFWYRQDPGLGLRLIYFSYDVKMKEKGDIPEGYSVSREKKERFSLILESASTNQTSMYLCASSEEELGGIQYFGAGTRLSVL.

The chain joins TRBV19 to TRBJ2-7, with a weak D call TRBD1 (6 bases). The CDR3 is 15 residues long. The V and J ends lost 3 bases and 0 bases respectively, with 12 bases between them. The germline CDR1 and CDR2 sequences are LNHDA and SQIVND (reference sequence). The DNA for the CDR3 is TGTGCCAGTAGTATTAGGACAGAAAGCTCCTACGAGCAGTACTTC. Residues: CASSIRTESSYEQYF.

This clone was detected once. The rearrangement joins TRBV7-2 to TRBJ1-1; no clear D gene. Germline V CDR1 and CDR2: SGHTA, FQGNSA. Trimming took 3 bases from V and 3 from J, leaving 5 bases between them. CDR3 size: 12 residues. The CDR3 coding sequence is TGTGCCAGCAGCTTCGGGGACACTGAAGCTTTCTTT. It codes for CASSFGDTEAFF.

The CDR3 spells CASSLAITAGTTNYEQYF. DNA of the CDR3: TGCGCCAGCAGCTTGGCAATTACCGCCGGGACTACCAACTACGAGCAGTACTTC. This chain connects TRBV5-1 to TRBJ2-7; 7 bases line up with TRBD2. Germline V gives CDR1 SGHRS, CDR2 YFSETQ. V gave up 0 bases and J gave up 3 bases; unmatched junction bases: 15. CDR3 length: 18 amino acids.

The chain combines TRBV19 with TRBJ2-7; 7 bases align to TRBD1. CDR1 is LNHDA and CDR2 is SQIVND in the germline V gene (reference sequence). The junction had 15 bases not matched to a gene; V was cut back by 4 bases and J by 3 bases. The CDR3 contains 17 residues. As DNA, the CDR3 is TGTGCCAGTAGTAACATTTACAGGGGACAAAGGTACTACGAGCAGTACTTC. It codes for CASSNIYRGQRYYEQYF.

The gene calls are TRBV9 and TRBJ2-2; TRBD2 agrees at 10 bases. V gave up 4 bases and J gave up 6 bases; unmatched junction bases: 15. CDR3 size: 18 residues. Germline loops: CDR1 SGDLS, CDR2 YYNGEE. The CDR3 here is CASSPRWLAGAKSGELFF. The DNA for the CDR3 is TGTGCCAGCAGCCCCCGTTGGCTAGCGGGAGCTAAATCCGGGGAGCTGTTTTTT.

The chain links TRBV14 to TRBJ1-6, with a tentative D call TRBD1 (5 bases). CDR1 and CDR2 from the germline V gene are SGHDN and FVKESK. Trimming pared 4 bases from V and 3 bases from J, leaving 10 bases between. This CDR3 spans 15 amino acids. CDR3 protein: CASSPGQGYNSPLHF. The CDR3 nucleotides read TGTGCCAGCAGCCCCGGGCAGGGCTATAATTCACCCCTCCACTTT. The entire variable domain, with the rest obtained from reference TRBV14 and TRBJ1-6, is as follows: EAGVTQFPSHSVIEKGQTVTLRCDPISGHDNLYWYRRVMGKEIKFLLHFVKESKQDESGMPNNRFLAERTGGTYSTLKVQPAELEDSGVYFCASSPGQGYNSPLHFGNGTRLTVT.

The V call is TRBV7-9, the J call TRBJ2-3; D is undetermined. Germline CDR1 and CDR2: SEHNR and FQNEAQ (reference sequence). V was cut by 0 bases and J by 7 bases, with 20 bases left in between. The CDR3 totals 17 residues. CDR3 region: CASSLALRVLDPNTQYF. DNA for the CDR3: TGTGCCAGCAGCTTAGCGCTAAGAGTCCTAGACCCCAATACGCAGTATTTT. The full variable domain, rest sourced from reference TRBV7-9 and TRBJ2-3, is DTGVSQNPRHKITKRGQNVTFRCDPISEHNRLYWYRQTLGQGPEFLTYFQNEAQLEKSRLLSDRFSAERPKGSFSTLEIQRTEQGDSAMYLCASSLALRVLDPNTQYFGPGTRLTVL.

This clone was counted between two and nine times. Here the CDR3 reads CAISETRTGLNYGYTF. CDR3 bases: TGTGCCATCAGTGAGACTCGGACAGGGCTCAACTATGGCTACACCTTC. This chain uses TRBV10-3 with TRBJ1-2, with 8 bases matching TRBD1. V was pared by 2 bases and J by 2 bases, with 7 bases of the junction left unmatched. Germline CDR1 reads ENHRY; CDR2 reads SYGVKD. The CDR3 sequence is 16 residues long.

The V and J genes are TRBV10-1 and TRBJ1-5; D not resolved. CDR1 and CDR2 (germline): WNHNN, SYGVQD (reference sequence). V was trimmed by 0 bases and J by 10 bases, leaving 10 bases between them. This CDR3 region has 13 residues. CDR3 amino acids: CASSESYLSPQHF. CDR3 DNA sequence: TGCGCCAGCAGTGAGTCGTACTTATCTCCCCAGCATTTT.